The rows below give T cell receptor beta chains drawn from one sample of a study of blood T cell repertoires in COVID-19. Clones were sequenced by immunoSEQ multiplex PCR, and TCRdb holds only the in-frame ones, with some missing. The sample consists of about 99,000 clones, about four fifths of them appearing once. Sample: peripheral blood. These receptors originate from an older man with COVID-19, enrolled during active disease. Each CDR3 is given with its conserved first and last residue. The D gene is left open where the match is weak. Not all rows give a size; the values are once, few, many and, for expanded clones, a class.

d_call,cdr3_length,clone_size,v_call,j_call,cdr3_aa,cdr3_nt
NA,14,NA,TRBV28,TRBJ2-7,CASSLSTGVNEQYF,TGTGCCAGCAGTTTAAGTACGGGGGTAAACGAGCAGTACTTC
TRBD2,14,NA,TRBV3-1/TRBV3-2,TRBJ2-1,CASSLRGLKNEQFF,TGTGCCAGCAGCCTACGGGGACTAAAAAATGAGCAGTTCTTC
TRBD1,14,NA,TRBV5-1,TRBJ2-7,CASSETGGGYEQYF,TGCGCCAGCAGCGAGACAGGGGGAGGCTACGAGCAGTACTTC
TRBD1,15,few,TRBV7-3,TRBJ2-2,CASSPGTGAMRELFF,TGTGCCAGCAGCCCCGGGACAGGGGCTATGAGGGAGCTGTTTTTT
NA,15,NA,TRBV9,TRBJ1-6,CASSDSPQAGSPLHF,TGTGCCAGCAGCGACTCTCCTCAGGCGGGTTCACCCCTCCACTTT
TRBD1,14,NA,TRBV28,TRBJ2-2,CASNTQGTGGELFF,TGTGCCAGCAACACACAGGGGACCGGCGGGGAGCTGTTTTTT
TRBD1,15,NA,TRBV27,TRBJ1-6,CASSVWTGGQSPLHF,TGTGCCAGCAGTGTATGGACAGGGGGGCAATCACCCCTCCACTTT
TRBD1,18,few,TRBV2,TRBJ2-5,CASSDPTSGQGFQETQYF,TGTGCCAGCAGTGATCCCACCTCGGGACAGGGGTTCCAAGAGACCCAGTACTTC
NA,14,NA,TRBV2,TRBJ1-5,CASRDTYSNQPQHF,TGTGCCAGCCGGGACACCTATAGCAATCAGCCCCAGCATTTT
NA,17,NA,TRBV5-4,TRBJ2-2,CASSTGPRDTNTGELFF,TGTGCCAGCAGCACCGGTCCCCGGGACACGAACACCGGGGAGCTGTTTTTT
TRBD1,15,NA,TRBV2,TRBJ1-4,CASSEVAGGLTGLFF,TGTGCCAGCAGTGAAGTAGCAGGGGGCTTGACTGGACTGTTTTTT
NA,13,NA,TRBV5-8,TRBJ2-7,CASSLASSHEQYF,TGTGCCAGCAGCTTGGCCTCTAGCCACGAGCAGTACTTC
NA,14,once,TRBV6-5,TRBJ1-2,CASSYSPSNYGYTF,TGTGCCAGCAGTTACAGCCCCTCTAACTATGGCTACACCTTC
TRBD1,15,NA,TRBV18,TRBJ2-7,CASSLTGSSSYEQYF,TGTGCCAGCTCGTTGACAGGGTCAAGCTCCTACGAGCAGTACTTC
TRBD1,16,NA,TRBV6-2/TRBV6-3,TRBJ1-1,CASSTTSDRGAFEAFF,TGTGCCAGCAGTACCACTTCCGACAGGGGTGCGTTTGAAGCTTTCTTT
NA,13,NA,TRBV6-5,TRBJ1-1,CASSPQGNTEAFF,TGTGCCAGCAGTCCCCAGGGGAACACTGAAGCTTTCTTT
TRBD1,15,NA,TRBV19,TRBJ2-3,CASSIHRGVGDTQYF,TGTGCCAGTAGTATCCACAGGGGTGTGGGAGATACGCAGTATTTT
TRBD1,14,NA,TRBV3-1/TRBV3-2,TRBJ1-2,CASSQGQGLSGYTF,TGTGCCAGCAGCCAAGGACAGGGGTTGAGTGGCTACACCTTC
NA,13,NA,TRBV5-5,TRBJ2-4,CASSFLQGNIQYF,TGTGCCAGCAGCTTTCTACAGGGAAACATTCAGTACTTC
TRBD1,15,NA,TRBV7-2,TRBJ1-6,CASSYKTGLGSPLHF,TGTGCCAGCAGCTACAAGACAGGGTTGGGTTCACCCCTCCACTTT
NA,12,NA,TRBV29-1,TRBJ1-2,CSVGQAGYGYTF,TGCAGCGTTGGACAGGCGGGCTATGGCTACACCTTC
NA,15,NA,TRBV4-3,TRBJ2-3,CASSQGWGAGDTQYF,TGCGCCAGCAGCCAAGGATGGGGAGCGGGAGATACGCAGTATTTT
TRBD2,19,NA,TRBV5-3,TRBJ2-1,CARSIRGRPSRLAEIEQFF,TGTGCCAGAAGCATCCGGGGCAGACCCTCTAGACTAGCGGAGATTGAGCAGTTCTTC
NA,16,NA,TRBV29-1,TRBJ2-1,CSVEYPDRVTYNEQFF,TGCAGCGTTGAGTATCCAGACCGGGTTACCTACAATGAGCAGTTCTTC
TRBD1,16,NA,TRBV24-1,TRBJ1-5,CATPTGTDANNQPQHF,TGTGCCACTCCTACCGGGACAGATGCCAACAATCAGCCCCAGCATTTT
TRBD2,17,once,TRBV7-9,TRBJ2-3,CASSPPVGRAGADTQYF,TGTGCCAGCAGCCCTCCTGTTGGTCGAGCGGGGGCAGATACGCAGTATTTT
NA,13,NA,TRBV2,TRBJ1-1,CASSQALNTEAFF,TGTGCCAGCAGTCAGGCGCTGAACACTGAAGCTTTCTTT
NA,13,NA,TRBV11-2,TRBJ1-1,CASSLAAAAEAFF,TGTGCCAGCAGCTTAGCCGCTGCAGCTGAAGCTTTCTTT
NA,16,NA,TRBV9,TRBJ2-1,CASSVRSRGQYNEQFF,TGTGCCAGCAGCGTAAGGTCCAGAGGACAGTACAATGAGCAGTTCTTC
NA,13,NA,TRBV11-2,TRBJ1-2,CASSLDGDYGYTF,TGTGCCAGCAGCTTAGACGGGGACTATGGCTACACCTTC
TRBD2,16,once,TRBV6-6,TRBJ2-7,CASRGLAGVDSYEQYF,TGTGCCAGCAGGGGACTAGCGGGAGTTGATTCCTACGAGCAGTACTTC
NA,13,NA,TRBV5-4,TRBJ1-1,CASSLGGNTEAFF,TGTGCCAGCAGCTTGGGAGGGAACACTGAAGCTTTCTTT
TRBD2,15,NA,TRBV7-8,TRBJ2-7,CASSPGLAGGHEQYF,TGTGCCAGCAGCCCGGGACTAGCGGGGGGCCACGAGCAGTACTTC
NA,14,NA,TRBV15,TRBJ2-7,CATSGQDRSGEQYF,TGTGCCACCAGCGGGCAGGACAGATCAGGCGAGCAGTACTTC
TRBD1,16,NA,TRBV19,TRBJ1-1,CASSIRARGANTEAFF,TGTGCCAGTAGTATCCGGGCCAGGGGGGCGAACACTGAAGCTTTCTTT
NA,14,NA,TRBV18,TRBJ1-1,CASSLQGGDTEAFF,TGTGCCAGCTCACTCCAGGGTGGAGACACTGAAGCTTTCTTT
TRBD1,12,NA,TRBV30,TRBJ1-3,CAWSVQGATIYF,TGTGCCTGGAGTGTACAGGGGGCCACCATATATTTT
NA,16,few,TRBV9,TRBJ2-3,CASSVDGDSGTDTQYF,TGTGCCAGCAGCGTAGATGGGGACAGCGGGACAGATACGCAGTATTTT
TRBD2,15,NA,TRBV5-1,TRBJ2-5,CASTRLAGARETQYF,TGCGCCAGCACTCGACTAGCGGGGGCTCGAGAGACCCAGTACTTC
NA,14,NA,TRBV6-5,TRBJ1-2,CASSYNPHTGGYTF,TGTGCCAGCAGTTATAATCCGCACACGGGGGGCTACACCTTC
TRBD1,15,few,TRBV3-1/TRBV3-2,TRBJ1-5,CASSQDGTENQPQHF,TGTGCCAGCAGCCAAGACGGGACAGAAAATCAGCCCCAGCATTTT
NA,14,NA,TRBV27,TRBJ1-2,CASSARGGSYGYTF,TGTGCCAGCAGTGCCCGGGGAGGGTCCTATGGCTACACCTTC
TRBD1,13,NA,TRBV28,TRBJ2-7,CASEIPGQSKQYF,TGTGCCAGTGAAATTCCGGGACAGAGTAAGCAGTACTTC
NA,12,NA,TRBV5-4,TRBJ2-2,CASSFPSGELFF,TGTGCCAGCAGCTTCCCCAGCGGGGAGCTGTTTTTT
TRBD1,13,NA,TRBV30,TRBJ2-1,CAWSPTGQGRQFF,TGTGCCTGGAGTCCAACCGGACAGGGGAGGCAGTTCTTC
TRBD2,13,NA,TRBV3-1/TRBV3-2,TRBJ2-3,CASSQGAGRGMYF,TGTGCCAGCAGCCAAGGTGCAGGGCGGGGGATGTATTTT
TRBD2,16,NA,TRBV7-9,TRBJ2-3,CASSLEPSGGTDTQYF,TGTGCCAGCAGCTTAGAACCTAGCGGGGGCACAGATACGCAGTATTTT
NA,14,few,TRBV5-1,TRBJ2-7,CASSPEGLRYEQYF,TGCGCCAGCAGCCCGGAGGGACTTCGCTACGAGCAGTACTTC
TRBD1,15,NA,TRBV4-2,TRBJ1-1,CASSQVRQGLRGAFF,TGTGCCAGCAGCCAAGTTCGACAGGGGCTAAGAGGAGCTTTCTTT
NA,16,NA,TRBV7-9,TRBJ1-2,CASTQRGAGALSGYTF,TGTGCCAGCACCCAGAGGGGCGCGGGGGCCCTCTCTGGCTACACCTTC
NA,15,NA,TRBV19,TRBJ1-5,CASSARAGENQPQHF,TGTGCCAGTAGTGCCAGGGCGGGGGAAAATCAGCCCCAGCATTTT
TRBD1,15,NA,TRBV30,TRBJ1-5,CAWSGDRGLGQPQHF,TGTGCCTGGAGTGGGGACAGGGGGCTCGGACAGCCCCAGCATTTT
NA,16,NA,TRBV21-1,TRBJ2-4,CASSKPSEPLKNIQYF,TGTGCCAGCAGCAAGCCTAGCGAACCCCTCAAAAACATTCAGTACTTC
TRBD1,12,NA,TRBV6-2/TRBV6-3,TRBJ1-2,CASSRTGYGYTF,TGTGCCAGCAGCCGGACAGGCTATGGCTACACCTTC
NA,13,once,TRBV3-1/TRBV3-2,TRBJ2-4,CASSQVLAETQYF,TGTGCCAGCAGCCAAGTTTTAGCGGAGACTCAGTACTTC
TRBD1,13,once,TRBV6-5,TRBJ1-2,CASSRDSFYGYTF,TGTGCCAGCAGTCGGGACAGTTTTTATGGCTACACCTTC
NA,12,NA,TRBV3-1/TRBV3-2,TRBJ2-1,CASSSSRYEQFF,TGTGCCAGCAGTAGCTCTAGGTATGAGCAGTTCTTC
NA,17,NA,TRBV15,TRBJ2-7,CATSRDGRGMNSYEQYF,TGTGCCACCAGCAGAGATGGTCGCGGGATGAACTCCTACGAGCAGTACTTC
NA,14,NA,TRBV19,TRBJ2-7,CASSIAPQGYEQYF,TGTGCCAGTAGTATAGCCCCACAGGGCTACGAGCAGTACTTC